This T cell receptor (beta chain) was retrieved from a study of shared clonotypes between healthy human individuals. Looking at the study overall: Per donor, three plates held CD4 naive cells, three held CD4 memory, two held CD8 naive and one held CD8 memory. General study points: Investigators collected only blood, and repertoires in tissues likely differ. Only a few donors were included, so the genetic and exposure-history diversity represented was limited.

Worth noting for this clone: Its antigen is unknown.

On sorted subsets, replicate PCRs used about 0.2 ug DNA, or 25,000 to 35,000 T cell genomes. The protocol was immunoSEQ multiplex PCR, while the TCRdb copy is restricted to in-frame clones and leaves out a portion. This table holds roughly 2.2 million clones, more than 85% found once. The ends were cut back, 3 bases at V and 0 bases at J, with 10 bases in the middle. There are 14 residues in the CDR3. The V gene's germline CDR1 is SGHRS and CDR2 YFSETQ. The chain recombines TRBV5-1 with TRBJ2-7, with D maybe TRBD2 (5 bases). The source is a man aged 18 to 30 in good health. Some clones in this sample may be carry-over from other donors' samples. The sample comprised naive CD4+ T cells from PBMCs. The sample's subset: CD45RA+ positively selected. Here the CDR3 reads CASSSGRDSYEQYF. CDR3 nucleotides: TGCGCCAGCAGCTCCGGACGGGACTCCTACGAGCAGTACTTC.